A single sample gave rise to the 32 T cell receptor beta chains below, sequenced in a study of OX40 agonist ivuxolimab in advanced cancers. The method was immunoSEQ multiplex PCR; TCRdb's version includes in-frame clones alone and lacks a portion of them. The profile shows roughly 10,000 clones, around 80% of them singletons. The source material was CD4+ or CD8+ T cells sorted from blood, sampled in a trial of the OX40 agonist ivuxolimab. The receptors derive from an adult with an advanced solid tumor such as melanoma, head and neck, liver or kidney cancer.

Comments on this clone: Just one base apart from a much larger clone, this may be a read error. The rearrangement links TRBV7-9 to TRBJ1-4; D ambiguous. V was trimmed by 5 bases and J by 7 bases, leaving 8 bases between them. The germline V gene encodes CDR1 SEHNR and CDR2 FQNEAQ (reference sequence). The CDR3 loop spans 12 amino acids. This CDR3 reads CASSPLGEKLFF. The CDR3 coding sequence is TGTGCCAGCAGCCCCCTGGGTGAAAAACTGTTTTTT.

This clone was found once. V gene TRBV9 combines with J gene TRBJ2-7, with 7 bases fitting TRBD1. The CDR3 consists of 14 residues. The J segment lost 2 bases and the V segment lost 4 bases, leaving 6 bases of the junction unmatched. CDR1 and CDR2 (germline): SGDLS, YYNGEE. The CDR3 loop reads CASSPHRGPYEQYF. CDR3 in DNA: TGTGCCAGCAGCCCCCACAGGGGACCCTACGAGCAGTACTTC. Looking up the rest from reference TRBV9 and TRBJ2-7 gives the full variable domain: DSGVTQTPKHLITATGQRVTLRCSPRSGDLSVYWYQQSLDQGLQFLIQYYNGEERAKGNILERFSAQQFPDLHSELNLSSLELGDSALYFCASSPHRGPYEQYFGPGTRLTVT.

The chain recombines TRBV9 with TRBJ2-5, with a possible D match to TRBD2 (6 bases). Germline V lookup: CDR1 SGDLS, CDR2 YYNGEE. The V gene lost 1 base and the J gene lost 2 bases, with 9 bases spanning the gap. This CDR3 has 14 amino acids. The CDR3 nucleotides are TGTGCCAGCAGCGTATCGGGGGATCAAGAGACCCAGTACTTC. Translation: CASSVSGDQETQYF.

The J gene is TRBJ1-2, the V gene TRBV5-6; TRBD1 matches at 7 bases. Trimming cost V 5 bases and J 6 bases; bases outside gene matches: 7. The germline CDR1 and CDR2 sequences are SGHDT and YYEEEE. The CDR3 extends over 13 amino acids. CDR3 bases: TGTGCCAGCAGACTACAGGGGATAGATGGCTACACCTTC. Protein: CASRLQGIDGYTF.

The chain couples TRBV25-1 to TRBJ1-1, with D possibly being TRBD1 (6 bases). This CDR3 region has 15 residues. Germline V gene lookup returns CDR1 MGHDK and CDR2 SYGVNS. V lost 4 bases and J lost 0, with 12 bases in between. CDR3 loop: CASSGTAFMNTEAFF. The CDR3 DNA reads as TGTGCCAGCAGTGGGACAGCATTTATGAACACTGAAGCTTTCTTT. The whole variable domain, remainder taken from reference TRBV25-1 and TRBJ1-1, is EADIYQTPRYLVIGTGKKITLECSQTMGHDKMYWYQQDPGMELHLIHYSYGVNSTEKGDLSSESTVSRIRTEHFPLTLESARPSHTSQYLCASSGTAFMNTEAFFGQGTRLTVV.

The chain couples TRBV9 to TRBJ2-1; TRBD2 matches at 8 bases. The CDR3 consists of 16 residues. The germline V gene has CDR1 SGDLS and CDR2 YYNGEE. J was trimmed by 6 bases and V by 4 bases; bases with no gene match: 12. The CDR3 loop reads CASSNLRGGLGNEQFF. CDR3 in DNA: TGTGCCAGCAGCAATCTCCGGGGGGGCCTCGGCAATGAGCAGTTCTTC.

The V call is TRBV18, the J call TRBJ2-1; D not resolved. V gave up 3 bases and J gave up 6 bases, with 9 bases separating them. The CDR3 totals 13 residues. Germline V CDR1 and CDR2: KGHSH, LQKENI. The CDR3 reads CASSPSNLNEQFF. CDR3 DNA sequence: TGTGCCAGCTCACCTTCCAACCTCAATGAGCAGTTCTTC. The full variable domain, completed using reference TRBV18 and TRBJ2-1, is NAGVMQNPRHLVRRRGQEARLRCSPMKGHSHVYWYRQLPEEGLKFMVYLQKENIIDESGMPKERFSAEFPKEGPSILRIQQVVRGDSAAYFCASSPSNLNEQFFGPGTRLTVL.

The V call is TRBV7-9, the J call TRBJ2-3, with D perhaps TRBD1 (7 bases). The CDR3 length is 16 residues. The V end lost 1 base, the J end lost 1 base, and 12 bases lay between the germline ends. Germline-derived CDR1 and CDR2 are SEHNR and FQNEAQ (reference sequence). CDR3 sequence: CASSLGARGGTDTQYF. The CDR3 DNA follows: TGTGCCAGCAGCTTAGGCGCCAGGGGGGGCACAGATACGCAGTATTTT.

CDR3 sequence: CASSPPLAGEYNEQFF. The CDR3 nucleotides read TGTGCCAGCTCACCACCGCTAGCGGGAGAATACAATGAGCAGTTCTTC. The J gene is TRBJ2-1, the V gene TRBV18, with 10 bases lining up with TRBD2. J gave up 4 bases and V 0 bases, and 3 bases lay outside the gene matches. The CDR3 has 16 residues. Germline V gene lookup returns CDR1 KGHSH and CDR2 LQKENI.

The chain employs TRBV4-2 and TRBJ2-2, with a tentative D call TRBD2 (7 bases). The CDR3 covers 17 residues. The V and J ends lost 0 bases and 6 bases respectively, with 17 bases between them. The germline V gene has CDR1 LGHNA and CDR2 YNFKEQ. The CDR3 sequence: CASSQDFAGEGSGELFF. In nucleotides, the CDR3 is TGTGCCAGCAGCCAAGATTTTGCAGGGGAGGGGTCCGGGGAGCTGTTTTTT.

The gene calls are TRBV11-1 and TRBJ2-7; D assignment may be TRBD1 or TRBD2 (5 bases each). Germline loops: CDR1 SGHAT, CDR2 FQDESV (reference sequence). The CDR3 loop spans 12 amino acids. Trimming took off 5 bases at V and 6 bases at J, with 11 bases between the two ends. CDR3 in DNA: TGTGCCAGCAGCATCGGGACGGCCGAGCAGTACTTC. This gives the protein CASSIGTAEQYF.

The DNA of the CDR3 is TGTGCCAGCAGCTCATCCAACACTGAAGCTTTCTTT. Its protein is CASSSSNTEAFF. The J gene is TRBJ1-1, the V gene TRBV5-4, with D uncertain. V shed 3 bases and J shed 2 bases, with 5 bases lying between them. Germline lookup yields CDR1 SGHNT and CDR2 YYREEE (reference sequence). The CDR3 length is 12 residues.

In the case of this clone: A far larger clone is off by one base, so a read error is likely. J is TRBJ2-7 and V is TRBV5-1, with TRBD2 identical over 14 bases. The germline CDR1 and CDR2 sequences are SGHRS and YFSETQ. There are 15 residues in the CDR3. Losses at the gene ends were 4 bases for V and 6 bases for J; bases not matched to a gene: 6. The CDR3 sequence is CASSTTSGRALEQYF. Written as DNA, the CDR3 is TGCGCCAGCAGCACGACTAGCGGGAGGGCCCTCGAGCAGTACTTC.

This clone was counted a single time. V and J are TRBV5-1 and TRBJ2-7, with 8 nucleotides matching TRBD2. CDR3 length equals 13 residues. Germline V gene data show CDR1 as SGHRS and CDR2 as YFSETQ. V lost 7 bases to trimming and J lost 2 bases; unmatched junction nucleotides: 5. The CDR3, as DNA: TGCGCCAGCCGGGAGGGGATCGCCTACGAGCAGTACTTC. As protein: CASREGIAYEQYF.

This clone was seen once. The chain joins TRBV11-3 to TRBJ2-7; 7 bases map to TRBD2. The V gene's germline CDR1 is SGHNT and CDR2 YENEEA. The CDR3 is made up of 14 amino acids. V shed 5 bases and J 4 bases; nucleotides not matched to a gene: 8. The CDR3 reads CASSLAGDSYEQYF. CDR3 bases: TGTGCCAGCAGCCTTGCGGGAGATAGTTACGAGCAGTACTTC. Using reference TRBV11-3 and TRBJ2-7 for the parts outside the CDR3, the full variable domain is EAGVVQSPRYKIIEKKQPVAFWCNPISGHNTLYWYLQNLGQGPELLIRYENEEAVDDSQLPKDRFSAERLKGVDSTLKIQPAELGDSAVYLCASSLAGDSYEQYFGPGTRLTVT.

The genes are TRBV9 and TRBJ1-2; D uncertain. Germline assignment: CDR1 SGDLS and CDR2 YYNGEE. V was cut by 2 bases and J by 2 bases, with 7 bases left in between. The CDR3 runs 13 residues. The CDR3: CASSVSANYGYTF. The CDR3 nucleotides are TGTGCCAGCAGCGTGTCTGCGAACTATGGCTACACCTTC. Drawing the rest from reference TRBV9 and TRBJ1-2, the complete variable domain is DSGVTQTPKHLITATGQRVTLRCSPRSGDLSVYWYQQSLDQGLQFLIQYYNGEERAKGNILERFSAQQFPDLHSELNLSSLELGDSALYFCASSVSANYGYTFGSGTRLTVV.

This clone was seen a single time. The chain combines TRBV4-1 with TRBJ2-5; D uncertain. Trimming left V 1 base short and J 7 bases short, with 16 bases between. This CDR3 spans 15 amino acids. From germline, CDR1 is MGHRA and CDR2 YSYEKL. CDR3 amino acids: CASSQGPDDRATQYF. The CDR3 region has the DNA TGCGCCAGCAGCCAAGGGCCGGATGATAGAGCGACCCAGTACTTC.

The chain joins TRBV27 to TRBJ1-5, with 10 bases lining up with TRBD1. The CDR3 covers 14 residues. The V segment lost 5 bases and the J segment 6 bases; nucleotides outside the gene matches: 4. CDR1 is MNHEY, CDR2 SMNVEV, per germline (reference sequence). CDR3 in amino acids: CASSQGQGSQPQHF. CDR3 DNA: TGTGCCAGCAGTCAGGGACAGGGGAGTCAGCCCCAGCATTTT.

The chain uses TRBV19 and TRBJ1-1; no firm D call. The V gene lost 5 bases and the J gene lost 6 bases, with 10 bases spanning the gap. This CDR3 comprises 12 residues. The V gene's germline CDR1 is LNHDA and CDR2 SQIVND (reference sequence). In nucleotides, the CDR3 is TGTGCCAGTAGTGTAGGGATTGCTGAAGCTTTCTTT. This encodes CASSVGIAEAFF.

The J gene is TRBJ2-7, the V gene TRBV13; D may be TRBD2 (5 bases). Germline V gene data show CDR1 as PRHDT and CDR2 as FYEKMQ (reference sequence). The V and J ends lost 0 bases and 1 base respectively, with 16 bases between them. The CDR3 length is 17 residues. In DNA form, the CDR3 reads TGTGCCAGCAGCTTAGGGCCCTTTTCGGGAACATCCTACGAGCAGTACTTC. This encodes CASSLGPFSGTSYEQYF.

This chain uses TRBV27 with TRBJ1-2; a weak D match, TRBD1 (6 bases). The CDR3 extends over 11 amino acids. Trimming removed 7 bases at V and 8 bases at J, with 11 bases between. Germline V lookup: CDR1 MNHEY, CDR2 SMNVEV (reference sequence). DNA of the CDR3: TGTGCCAGCACCCCCGGGGGCGGCTACACCTTC. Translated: CASTPGGGYTF.

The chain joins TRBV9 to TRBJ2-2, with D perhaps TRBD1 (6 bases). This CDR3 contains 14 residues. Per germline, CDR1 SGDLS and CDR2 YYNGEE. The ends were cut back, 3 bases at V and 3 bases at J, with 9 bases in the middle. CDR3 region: CASSGGPDTGELFF. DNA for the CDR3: TGTGCCAGCAGCGGGGGGCCCGACACCGGGGAGCTGTTTTTT.

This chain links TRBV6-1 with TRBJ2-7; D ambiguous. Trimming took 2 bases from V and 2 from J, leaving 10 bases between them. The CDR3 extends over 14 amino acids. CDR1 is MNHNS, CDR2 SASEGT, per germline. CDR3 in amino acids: CASSEFDGPYEQYF. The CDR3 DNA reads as TGTGCCAGCAGTGAATTCGACGGCCCCTACGAGCAGTACTTC.

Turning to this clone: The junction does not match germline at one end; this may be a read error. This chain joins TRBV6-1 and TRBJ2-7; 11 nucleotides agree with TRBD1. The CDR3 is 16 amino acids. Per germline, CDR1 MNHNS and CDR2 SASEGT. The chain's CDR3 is CATSDPQDRGQNEQYF. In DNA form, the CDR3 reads TGTGCCACCAGTGACCCCCAGGACAGGGGGCAGAACGAGCAGTACTTC.

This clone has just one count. The CDR3 reads CASSLQTGVGQYF. For the CDR3, the DNA is TGTGCCAGTAGTCTACAGACAGGGGTGGGTCAGTACTTC. The chain links TRBV19 to TRBJ2-4; 8 nucleotides align to TRBD1. This CDR3 has 13 amino acids. CDR1 is LNHDA, CDR2 SQIVND, per germline (reference sequence). V lost 5 bases and J lost 12; bases outside the gene matches: 9. The variable domain in full, with the rest retrieved from reference TRBV19 and TRBJ2-4, is DGGITQSPKYLFRKEGQNVTLSCEQNLNHDAMYWYRQDPGQGLRLIYYSQIVNDFQKGDIAEGYSVSREKKESFPLTVTSAQKNPTAFYLCASSLQTGVGQYFGAGTRLSVL.

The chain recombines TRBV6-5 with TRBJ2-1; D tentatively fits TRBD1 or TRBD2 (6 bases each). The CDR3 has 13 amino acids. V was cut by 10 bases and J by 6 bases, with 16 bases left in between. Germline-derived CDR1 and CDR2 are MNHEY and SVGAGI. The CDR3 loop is CATPSGGGNEQFF. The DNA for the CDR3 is TGTGCCACTCCAAGCGGAGGGGGCAATGAGCAGTTCTTC.

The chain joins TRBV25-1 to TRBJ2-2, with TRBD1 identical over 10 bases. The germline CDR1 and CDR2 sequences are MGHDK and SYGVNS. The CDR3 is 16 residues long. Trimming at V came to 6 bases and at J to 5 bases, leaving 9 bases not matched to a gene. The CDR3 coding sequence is TGTGCCAGCAGAGACACCGGGACAGGGGTTACCGGGGAGCTGTTTTTT. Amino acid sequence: CASRDTGTGVTGELFF.

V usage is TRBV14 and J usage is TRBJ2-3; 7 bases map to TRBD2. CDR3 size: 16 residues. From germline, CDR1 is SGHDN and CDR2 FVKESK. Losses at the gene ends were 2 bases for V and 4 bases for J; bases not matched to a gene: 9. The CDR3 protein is CASSQREGATADTQYF. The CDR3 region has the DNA TGTGCCAGCAGCCAAAGGGAGGGAGCGACTGCAGATACGCAGTATTTT.

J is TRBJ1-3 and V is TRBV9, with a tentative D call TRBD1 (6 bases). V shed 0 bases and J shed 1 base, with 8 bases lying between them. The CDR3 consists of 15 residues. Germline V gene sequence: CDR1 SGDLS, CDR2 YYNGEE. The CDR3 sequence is CASSVEGGSGNTIYF. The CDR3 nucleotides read TGTGCCAGCAGCGTAGAAGGGGGATCTGGAAACACCATATATTTT. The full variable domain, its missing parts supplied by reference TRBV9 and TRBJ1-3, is DSGVTQTPKHLITATGQRVTLRCSPRSGDLSVYWYQQSLDQGLQFLIQYYNGEERAKGNILERFSAQQFPDLHSELNLSSLELGDSALYFCASSVEGGSGNTIYFGEGSWLTVV.

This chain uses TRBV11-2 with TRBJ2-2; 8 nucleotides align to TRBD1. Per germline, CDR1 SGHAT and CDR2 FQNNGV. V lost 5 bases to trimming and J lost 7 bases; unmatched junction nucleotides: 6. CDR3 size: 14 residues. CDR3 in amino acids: CASSRDRISGELFF. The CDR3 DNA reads TGTGCCAGCAGCCGGGACAGGATTAGCGGGGAGCTGTTTTTT.

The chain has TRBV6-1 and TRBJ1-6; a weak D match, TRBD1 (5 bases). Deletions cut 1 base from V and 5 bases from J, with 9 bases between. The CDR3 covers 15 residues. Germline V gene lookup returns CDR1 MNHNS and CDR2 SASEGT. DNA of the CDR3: TGTGCCAGCAGTGAAGTGGGCAGGGATAATTCACCCCTCCACTTT. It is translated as CASSEVGRDNSPLHF.

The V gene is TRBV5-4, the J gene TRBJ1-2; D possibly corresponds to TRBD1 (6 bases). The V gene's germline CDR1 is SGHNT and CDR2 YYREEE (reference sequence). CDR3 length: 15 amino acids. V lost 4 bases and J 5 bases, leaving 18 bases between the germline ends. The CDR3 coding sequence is TGTGCCAGCAGCGCGGTGGTTTTGGGGGCTTATGGCTACACCTTC. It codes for CASSAVVLGAYGYTF. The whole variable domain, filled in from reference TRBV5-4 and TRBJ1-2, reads ETGVTQSPTHLIKTRGQQVTLRCSSQSGHNTVSWYQQALGQGPQFIFQYYREEENGRGNFPPRFSGLQFPNYSSELNVNALELDDSALYLCASSAVVLGAYGYTFGSGTRLTVV.